This T cell receptor (beta chain) was retrieved from a study of regulatory T cells in long-lasting Graves disease. V dropped 4 bases and J dropped 11 bases, with 13 bases sitting between them. CDR1 is SGHDT and CDR2 is YYEEEE in the germline V gene. This CDR3 is built from 12 residues. Investigators prepared the TCR beta libraries by applying iRepertoire HTBI primers and Arm-PCR of CDR3 regions. From the multiplex PCR reads, TCRdb called clonotypes with MiXCR, one entry per CDR3 protein. The sample gives 400,000 to 650,000 distinct CDR3 sequences, approximately 16% of which show up once; roughly 25% is in the top ten. The sample's time point: newly diagnosed GD, antithyroid drugs for less than 3 months. From RNA extracted from PBMCs, the TCR library was made. In addition, the sample was reused for a study of T cells in Graves' hyperthyroidism and ophthalmopathy.

The genes are TRBV5-6 and TRBJ2-1, with D maybe TRBD2 (5 bases). Sequenced here: peripheral blood mononuclear cells (PBMCs), sampled at new diagnosis, from a patient treated with antithyroid drugs. This sequence originates from a woman aged 35-65 years with Graves disease. The CDR3 reads CASSLAGGQQFF. As DNA, the CDR3 is TGTGCCAGCAGCCTTGCGGGTGGTCAGCAGTTCTTC.